The clone carrying this T cell receptor beta chain was seen at least ten times. Its antigen is still unknown. The data belong to a study of blood T cells in healthy people across ages. Primed by a sample-barcoded 5' primer and a J-beta primer mix, a second PCR proceeded for 7 to 11 cycles. TCRdb reanalysed the 5' RACE reads using MiXCR and keeps one entry per CDR3 protein. In the table there are 750,000 or so distinct CDR3 sequences, 25% of which are singletons. This CDR3 spans 15 amino acids. CDR1 and CDR2 from the germline V gene are SGHTA and FQGNSA. Trimming took 5 bases from V and 5 from J; bases not matched to a gene: 8. Whole-study results and caveats: Roughly linear age-related decline in beta diversity appeared, significant by age 40. Diversity figures based on one million T cells were deemed too low. There were more naive CD4+ cells and higher diversity in long-lived donors than in aged donors. For the donors, CMV status was unknown and possibly confounded expanded clonotype changes.

These data were also reused for a study on T cells of mothers and their children.

J is TRBJ2-1 and V is TRBV7-2, with 8 bases fitting TRBD2. Input material: blood. The receptor's source is a boy aged 5-17 years in good health. CDR3 sequence reads: CASSNRGLVNNEQFF. The CDR3 DNA follows: TGTGCCAGCAGCAATAGGGGACTAGTTAACAATGAGCAGTTCTTC. The full variable domain, in which reference TRBV7-2 and TRBJ2-1 provide the parts outside the CDR3, is GAGVSQSPSNKVTEKGKDVELRCDPISGHTALYWYRQSLGQGLEFLIYFQGNSAPDKSGLPSDRFSAERTGGSVSTLTIQRTQQEDSAVYLCASSNRGLVNNEQFFGPGTRLTVL.